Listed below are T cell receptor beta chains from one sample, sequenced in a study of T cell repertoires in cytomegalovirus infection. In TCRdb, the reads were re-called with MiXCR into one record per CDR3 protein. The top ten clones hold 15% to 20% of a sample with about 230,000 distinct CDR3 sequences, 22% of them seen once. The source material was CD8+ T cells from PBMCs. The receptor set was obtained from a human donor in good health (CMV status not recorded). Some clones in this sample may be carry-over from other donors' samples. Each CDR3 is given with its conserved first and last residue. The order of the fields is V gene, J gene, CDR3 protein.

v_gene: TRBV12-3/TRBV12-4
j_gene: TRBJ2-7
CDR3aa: CASSSVRTSYEQYF

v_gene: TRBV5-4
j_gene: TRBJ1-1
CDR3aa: CASSLEYTEAFF

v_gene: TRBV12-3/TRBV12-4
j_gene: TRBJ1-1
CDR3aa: CASSSGGGYTEAFF

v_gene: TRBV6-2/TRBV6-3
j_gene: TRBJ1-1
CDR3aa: CASSYPGAFF

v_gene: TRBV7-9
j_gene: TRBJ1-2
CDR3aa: CASSLDRGLRGGYTF

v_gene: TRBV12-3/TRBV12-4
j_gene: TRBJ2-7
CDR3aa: CASRQGLSYEQYF

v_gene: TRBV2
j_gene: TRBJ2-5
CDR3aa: CASSEATQYF

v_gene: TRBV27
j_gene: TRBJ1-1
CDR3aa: CASSLSGGASTEAFF

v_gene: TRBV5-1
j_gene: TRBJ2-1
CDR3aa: CASSWGGGHNEQFF

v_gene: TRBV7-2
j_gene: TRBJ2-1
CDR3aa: CASSLGGAGGSEQFF

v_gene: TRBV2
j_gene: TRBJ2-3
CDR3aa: CASSVMWTSGGAVGNTDTQYF

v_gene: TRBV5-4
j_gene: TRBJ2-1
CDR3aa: CAGSSGLGGYNEQFF

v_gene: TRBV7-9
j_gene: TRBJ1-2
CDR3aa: CASSQSRAPWDYGYTF

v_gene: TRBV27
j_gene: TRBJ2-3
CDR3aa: CASSYPGLAGGNTDTQYF

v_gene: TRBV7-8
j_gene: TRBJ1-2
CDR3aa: CASSLIDRVEEGYTF

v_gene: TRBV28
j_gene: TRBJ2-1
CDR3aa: CASSPLPGTELNEQFF

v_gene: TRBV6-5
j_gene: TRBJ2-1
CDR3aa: CASSYLSTGPEFF

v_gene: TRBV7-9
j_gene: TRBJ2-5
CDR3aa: CASSRSTGGIETQYF